The 19 T cell receptor beta chains in this list originate from one sample, sequenced in a study of cytomegalovirus exposure and HLA in healthy donors. PCR primers comprised 60 Vbeta and 13 Jbeta primers. Only in-frame clones appear in the TCRdb table, and some are missing; sequencing was by immunoSEQ multiplex PCR. The table shows approximately 190,000 clones, with approximately 88% occurring only once. What was sequenced was PBMCs. The receptors were gathered from a woman aged 50 to 65 in good health and CMV-seropositive.

The rearrangement joins TRBV3-2 to TRBJ2-4; the D call of TRBD2 is as the table states it, not checked on the DNA. TRBV3-2 is assigned pseudogene status. The CDR3 runs to 9 residues. CDR3 region: CAGEDIQYF. The CDR3 DNA reads TGTGCGGGGGAGGACATTCAGTACTTC.

The CDR3 DNA is TGTGCCAGCAGTTTATCGTTCGGGGGAGTGTACGAGCAGTACTTC. This codes for CASSLSFGGVYEQYF. This chain links TRBV27 with TRBJ2-7; possible D gene TRBD2, 6 bases. The germline V gene encodes CDR1 MNHEY and CDR2 SMNVEV (reference sequence). Trimming stripped 0 bases from V and 4 bases from J, with 13 bases between. This CDR3 is 15 amino acids long.

The chain has TRBV5-4 and TRBJ2-2; 15 bases are shared with TRBD2. V gave up 4 bases and J gave up 6 bases; unmatched junction bases: 7. The length of the CDR3 is 17 residues. From germline, CDR1 is SGHNT and CDR2 YYREEE (reference sequence). CDR3 coding DNA: TGTGCCAGCAGCACGGGACTAGCGGGGGGAGTGGCCGGGGAGCTGTTTTTT. Protein: CASSTGLAGGVAGELFF.

The CDR3 DNA is TGTGCCAGAAGCGGACGATTCGATGGGGAGCGGAGTGAGCAGTTCTTC. Translating gives CARSGRFDGERSEQFF. The chain links TRBV5-3 to TRBJ2-1; TRBD2 is a possible D gene (5 bases). TRBV5-3 is treated as an ORF (open reading frame) with a function not yet certain. Deletions cut 4 bases from V and 9 bases from J, with 23 bases between. This CDR3 has 16 amino acids.

This chain connects TRBV7-2 to TRBJ2-5, with D unclear. This CDR3 contains 13 residues. Germline V lookup: CDR1 SGHTA, CDR2 FQGNSA. V was cut by 4 bases and J by 5 bases, with 11 bases left in between. CDR3 in amino acids: CASSWALMETQYF. In DNA form, the CDR3 reads TGTGCCAGCAGCTGGGCCCTGATGGAGACCCAGTACTTC.

The chain links TRBV28 to TRBJ1-4; D uncertain. The CDR3 runs to 15 residues. Per the germline V gene, CDR1 is MDHEN and CDR2 is SYDVKM. The ends were cut back, 10 bases at V and 7 bases at J, with 22 bases in the middle. The CDR3 DNA reads TGTGCCAAAAGATTAGGCGGCACACGATCTGAAAAACTGTTTTTT. Its protein product is CAKRLGGTRSEKLFF.

The V and J genes are TRBV7-9 and TRBJ2-7; possible D gene TRBD1, 5 bases. V was cut by 1 base and J by 0 bases, with 10 bases left in between. The CDR3 runs 15 residues. Germline CDR1 SEHNR, CDR2 FQNEAQ (reference sequence). Written as DNA, the CDR3 is TGTGCCAGCAGCTTAGGGCAGGGTCGCTCCTACGAGCAGTACTTC. Protein product: CASSLGQGRSYEQYF.

V usage is TRBV5-1 and J usage is TRBJ2-5; perhaps TRBD2 as D (6 bases). The J call is doubtful: the DNA matches TRBJ2-7 better. CDR1 is SGHRS, CDR2 YFSETQ, per germline. The CDR3 covers 14 residues. CDR3: CASSVSGGLYEQYF. The CDR3 DNA reads as TGCGCCAGCAGCGTGTCCGGGGGTCTCTACGAGCAGTACTTC.

The V call is TRBV4-3, the J call TRBJ2-5; D unclear. The DNA end favors TRBJ2-7, so the J call may be wrong. The germline gives CDR1 LGHNA, CDR2 YSLEER. This CDR3 contains 13 residues. Here the CDR3 reads CASSRDPTYEQYF. The CDR3 nucleotides are TGCGCCAGCAGCCGAGATCCTACCTACGAGCAGTACTTC.

This chain links TRBV5-1 with TRBJ2-3, with TRBD2 matching over 9 bases. Per germline, CDR1 SGHRS and CDR2 YFSETQ. The CDR3 consists of 16 residues. V lost 4 bases, J lost 2 bases, and 8 bases stayed unmatched. CDR3 loop: CASSPRTSAFTDTQYF. The CDR3 DNA reads TGCGCCAGCAGCCCGAGGACTAGCGCTTTCACAGATACGCAGTATTTT.

This chain links TRBV6-1 with TRBJ2-7; TRBD1 agrees at 7 bases. CDR3 size: 15 residues. Losses at the gene ends were 0 bases for V and 0 bases for J; bases not matched to a gene: 2. In germline, CDR1 is MNHNS, CDR2 SASEGT. CDR3 protein: CASSEATGSSYEQYF. The CDR3 DNA is TGTGCCAGCAGTGAAGCGACAGGGAGCTCCTACGAGCAGTACTTC.

The chain employs TRBV4-3 and TRBJ2-1; D ambiguous. Per the germline V gene, CDR1 is LGHNA and CDR2 is YSLEER. Trimming removed 0 bases at V and 8 bases at J, with 11 bases between. The CDR3 has 14 residues. The CDR3 protein is CASSQDARIDEQFF. Written as DNA, the CDR3 is TGCGCCAGCAGCCAAGATGCGCGAATCGATGAGCAGTTCTTC.

This clone showed up just once. V usage is TRBV9 and J usage is TRBJ2-6; the match to TRBD2 covers 11 bases. With 3 bases clipped from V and 4 bases from J, the junction kept 6 bases outside the gene matches. In germline, CDR1 is SGDLS, CDR2 YYNGEE. The CDR3 runs to 17 residues. CDR3: CASSALAGGPGANVLTF. The DNA of the CDR3 is TGTGCCAGCAGCGCATTAGCGGGGGGGCCCGGGGCCAACGTCCTGACTTTC.

The count of this clone is one. CDR3 amino acids: CASSPNLGLRGYGYTF. The CDR3 region has the DNA TGTGCCAGCAGTCCTAACCTTGGACTCAGGGGGTATGGCTACACCTTC. The J gene is TRBJ1-2, the V gene TRBV27; TRBD1 aligns across 7 bases. Germline-derived CDR1 and CDR2 are MNHEY and SMNVEV (reference sequence). The CDR3 is made up of 16 amino acids. Unmatched junction bases numbered 14, after V lost 5 bases and J lost 5 bases.

As to this clone: The junction departs from germline at one end; a sequencing error may be responsible. The rearrangement links TRBV11-2 to TRBJ2-7, with unresolved D. Germline V lookup: CDR1 SGHAT, CDR2 FQNNGV. The length of the CDR3 is 13 residues. The CDR3 nucleotides read TGTGCCAGCAGCCCCCCCGGAGTCTACGGGCAGTACTTC. Protein: CASSPPGVYGQYF. Together with reference TRBV11-2 and TRBJ2-7, the CDR3 gives the full variable domain: EAGVAQSPRYKIIEKRQSVAFWCNPISGHATLYWYQQILGQGPKLLIQFQNNGVVDDSQLPKDRFSAERLKGVDSTLKIQPAKLEDSAVYLCASSPPGVYGQYFGPGTRLTVT.

Note on this clone: The junction departs from the called germline gene at one end, perhaps through a read error. The chain carries TRBV7-9 and TRBJ2-7, with D tentatively TRBD1 (6 bases). Germline V gene sequence: CDR1 SEHNR, CDR2 FQNEAQ (reference sequence). The CDR3 runs to 14 residues. The CDR3: CSSSLVAGDYEQYF. The CDR3 DNA is TGTTCCAGCAGCTTAGTGGCAGGGGACTACGAGCAGTACTTC.

CDR3: CASSLSQNYGYTF. Here the CDR3 DNA reads TGTGCCAGCAGTTTATCCCAGAACTATGGCTACACCTTC. The V and J genes are TRBV28 and TRBJ1-2; D gene ambiguous. The CDR3 loop spans 13 amino acids. The germline V gene encodes CDR1 MDHEN and CDR2 SYDVKM. V was trimmed by 1 base and J by 2 bases, leaving 5 bases between them.

The V and J genes are TRBV7-9 and TRBJ2-1; 10 bases are shared with TRBD2. Germline CDR1 reads SEHNR; CDR2 reads FQNEAQ (reference sequence). The V and J ends lost 1 base and 10 bases, in that order; junction bases with no gene match: 13. The CDR3 totals 17 residues. The CDR3 DNA follows: TGTGCCAGCAGCTTAGGGGCTAGCGGGGGCCTAGTTGGGGAGCAGTTCTTC. Amino acid sequence: CASSLGASGGLVGEQFF.

V gene TRBV7-2 combines with J gene TRBJ2-3; 11 bases line up with TRBD2. With 3 bases clipped from V and 3 bases from J, the junction kept 2 bases outside the gene matches. This CDR3 has 15 residues. Germline CDR1 SGHTA, CDR2 FQGNSA. The CDR3 region has the DNA TGTGCCAGCAGCTTTAGCGGGGGGGCTACAGATACGCAGTATTTT. This sequence encodes CASSFSGGATDTQYF. Together with reference TRBV7-2 and TRBJ2-3, the CDR3 gives the full variable domain: GAGVSQSPSNKVTEKGKDVELRCDPISGHTALYWYRQSLGQGLEFLIYFQGNSAPDKSGLPSDRFSAERTGGSVSTLTIQRTQQEDSAVYLCASSFSGGATDTQYFGPGTRLTVL.